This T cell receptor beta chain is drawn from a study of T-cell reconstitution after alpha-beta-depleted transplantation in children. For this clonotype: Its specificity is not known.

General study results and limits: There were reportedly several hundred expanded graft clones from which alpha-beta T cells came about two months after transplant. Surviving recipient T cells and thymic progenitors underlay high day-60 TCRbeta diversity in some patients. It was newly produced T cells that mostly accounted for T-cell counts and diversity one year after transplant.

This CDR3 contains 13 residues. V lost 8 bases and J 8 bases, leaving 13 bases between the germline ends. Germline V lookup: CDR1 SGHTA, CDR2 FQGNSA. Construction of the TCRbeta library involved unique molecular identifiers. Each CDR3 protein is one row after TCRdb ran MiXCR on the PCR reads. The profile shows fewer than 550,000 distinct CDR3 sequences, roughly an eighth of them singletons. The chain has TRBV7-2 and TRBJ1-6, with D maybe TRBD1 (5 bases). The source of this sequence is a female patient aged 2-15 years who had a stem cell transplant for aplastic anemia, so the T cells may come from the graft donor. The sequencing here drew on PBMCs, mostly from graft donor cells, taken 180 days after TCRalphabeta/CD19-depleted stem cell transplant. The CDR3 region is CASWGTGDSPLHF. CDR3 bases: TGTGCCAGCTGGGGGACTGGTGATTCACCCCTCCACTTT.